Presented here are 18 T cell receptor beta chains from one specimen sequenced in a study of early T cells in non-severe SARS-CoV-2 infection. One entry per CDR3 protein, called by TCRdb with MiXCR from the 5' RACE reads. The table lists 70,000 to 95,000 distinct CDR3 sequences, 11% to 15% of them singletons. Source material: whole blood. These receptor sequences come from an adult who was a healthcare worker with PCR-confirmed SARS-CoV-2 infection or an uninfected control (not recorded which).

This clonotype was found many times. A much bigger clone sits one base away, suggesting this may be a read error. The chain combines TRBV6-5 with TRBJ1-1, with D tentatively TRBD1 (5 bases). Per the germline V gene, CDR1 is MNHEY and CDR2 is SVGAGI. The CDR3 spans 12 residues. The CDR3 region has the DNA TGTGCCAGCAGTTACGGGGGGACTGAACCTTTCTTT. Its translation is CASSYGGTEPFF.

At least ten counts were recorded for this clonotype. V and J are TRBV7-8 and TRBJ1-1; 8 bases are a match to TRBD1. Germline CDR1 is SGHVS and CDR2 is FQNEAQ. The CDR3 sequence is 15 residues long. After removal of 3 bases from V and 5 bases from J, the junction contained 8 bases not matched to a gene. CDR3 nucleotides: TGTGCCAGCAGCTTGGTCGGGACAGGTAGGACTGAAGCTTTCTTT. Translating gives CASSLVGTGRTEAFF.

This clonotype was seen many times. The rearrangement joins TRBV6-5 to TRBJ2-7; 7 bases align to TRBD1. Germline V CDR1 and CDR2: MNHEY, SVGAGI. This CDR3 is built from 12 residues. With 6 bases clipped from V and 3 bases from J, the junction kept 2 bases outside the gene matches. CDR3 sequence reads: CASRRQGYEQYF. The CDR3 DNA reads TGTGCCAGCAGACGACAGGGCTACGAGCAGTACTTC.

In its sample, this clonotype was seen a few times. V is TRBV6-5 and J is TRBJ1-6; 9 bases line up with TRBD1. V shed 2 bases, J shed 8 bases, and the junction held 1 base outside the gene matches. The CDR3 is made up of 14 amino acids. Germline V gene lookup returns CDR1 MNHEY and CDR2 SVGAGI. The CDR3 here is CASSYGTGYSPLHF. CDR3 sequence (DNA): TGTGCCAGCAGTTACGGGACAGGGTATTCACCCCTCCACTTT.

This clonotype was seen many times. The J gene is TRBJ2-5, the V gene TRBV29-1; D is undetermined. The germline V gene encodes CDR1 SQVTM and CDR2 ANQGSEA. The CDR3 loop spans 13 amino acids. V gave up 3 bases and J gave up 2 bases, with 10 bases separating them. CDR3 residues: CSVEVVRQETQYF. CDR3 DNA: TGCAGCGTTGAGGTGGTGAGGCAAGAGACCCAGTACTTC.

The chain combines TRBV20-1 with TRBJ2-2, with a tentative D call TRBD1 (6 bases). CDR1 and CDR2 from the germline V gene are DFQATT and SNEGSKA (reference sequence). The V gene lost 6 bases and the J gene lost 8 bases, with 10 bases spanning the gap. This CDR3 spans 11 amino acids. The DNA for the CDR3 is TGCAGTGCGAAAGACAGGGGGGAGCTGTTTTTT. This gives the protein CSAKDRGELFF.

A few counts support this clonotype. The genes are TRBV11-2 and TRBJ2-7; D not certain. Germline loops: CDR1 SGHAT, CDR2 FQNNGV. With 3 bases removed from V and 0 bases from J, the gap between germline ends came to 12 bases. This CDR3 is built from 15 residues. This CDR3 is CASSFPNGNSYEQYF. The CDR3 DNA sequence: TGTGCCAGCAGCTTTCCGAATGGCAACTCCTACGAGCAGTACTTC.

In DNA, the CDR3 is TGTGCCATCAGGGCCGGGACAGTCAATTCACCCCTCCACTTT. Its protein product is CAIRAGTVNSPLHF. The rearrangement joins TRBV10-3 to TRBJ1-6; 7 nucleotides match TRBD1. The V gene end was trimmed by 6 bases and the J gene end by 7 bases; junction bases not matched to a gene: 6. CDR3 length equals 14 residues. Germline values: CDR1 ENHRY, CDR2 SYGVKD.

This clonotype has only a few counts. The gene calls are TRBV18 and TRBJ2-3; D not resolved. CDR1 is KGHSH and CDR2 is LQKENI in the germline V gene. Deletions cut 3 bases from V and 7 bases from J, with 11 bases between. The CDR3 contains 13 residues. The CDR3 is CASSPSTEYTQYF. CDR3 DNA: TGTGCCAGCTCACCCAGCACCGAATATACGCAGTATTTT.

This chain joins TRBV6-5 and TRBJ2-4; 9 nucleotides agree with TRBD1. The trim removed 5 bases at V and 6 bases at J, leaving 11 bases unmatched. This CDR3 is built from 16 residues. Per the germline V gene, CDR1 is MNHEY and CDR2 is SVGAGI. The CDR3 here is CASSRQMGQGGNIQYF. In DNA form, the CDR3 reads TGTGCCAGCAGTCGCCAAATGGGACAGGGAGGAAACATTCAGTACTTC.

The chain joins TRBV7-6 to TRBJ2-1, with a weak D call TRBD2 (6 bases). CDR1 is SGHVS and CDR2 is FNYEAQ in the germline V gene. This CDR3 region has 14 residues. Between the trimmed V and J ends, which lost 6 bases and 4 bases, there was a span of 13 bases. This CDR3 is CASSGGKFYNEQFF. DNA for the CDR3: TGTGCCAGCAGTGGAGGGAAGTTTTACAATGAGCAGTTCTTC.

This chain connects TRBV28 to TRBJ1-2; a possible D gene is TRBD1 (5 bases). The CDR3 covers 14 residues. Germline V gene lookup returns CDR1 MDHEN and CDR2 SYDVKM. The V and J ends lost 3 bases and 5 bases respectively, with 13 bases between them. The CDR3 loop reads CASSLPTAIYGYTF. The CDR3 nucleotides read TGTGCCAGCAGTTTGCCGACAGCCATATATGGCTACACCTTC.

J is TRBJ1-1 and V is TRBV27, with 10 bases matching TRBD1. Germline CDR1 reads MNHEY; CDR2 reads SMNVEV (reference sequence). There are 17 residues in the CDR3. The trim removed 2 bases at V and 5 bases at J, leaving 11 bases unmatched. The CDR3 is CASSLRQGASGSTEAFF. In nucleotides, the CDR3 is TGTGCCAGCAGTTTACGACAGGGGGCAAGTGGAAGTACTGAAGCTTTCTTT.

Many counts were recorded for this clonotype. The chain joins TRBV29-1 to TRBJ2-3; D perhaps matches TRBD2 (7 bases). This CDR3 region has 14 residues. V was clipped by 4 bases and J by 6 bases, with 17 bases between them. Germline lookup yields CDR1 SQVTM and CDR2 ANQGSEA. The CDR3 sequence: CSVGGAGTWDTQYF. Here the CDR3 DNA reads TGCAGCGTTGGTGGAGCGGGGACATGGGATACGCAGTATTTT.

The sample holds a few counts of this clonotype. For the CDR3, the DNA is TGTGCCAGCAAACAGGGCTTGAGTGAAAAACTGTTTTTT. Residues: CASKQGLSEKLFF. This rearrangement joins TRBV6-5 to TRBJ1-4; a weak D match, TRBD1 (6 bases). There are 13 residues in the CDR3. The V gene lost 7 bases and the J gene lost 7 bases, with 13 bases spanning the gap. The germline V gene encodes CDR1 MNHEY and CDR2 SVGAGI.

This clonotype showed up just a few times. The chain recombines TRBV9 with TRBJ2-3, with 7 positions matching TRBD2. There are 13 residues in the CDR3. CDR1 and CDR2 (germline): SGDLS, YYNGEE. The trim removed 3 bases at V and 4 bases at J, leaving 2 bases unmatched. The CDR3 nucleotides are TGTGCCAGCAGCGGGACTAGACCAGATACGCAGTATTTT. Translating gives CASSGTRPDTQYF.

Only a few counts were recorded for this clonotype. J is TRBJ2-3 and V is TRBV14; D is uncertain. The ends were cut back, 0 bases at V and 8 bases at J, with 6 bases in the middle. The CDR3 runs 12 residues. The germline V gene encodes CDR1 SGHDN and CDR2 FVKESK. CDR3 residues: CASSQDQLTQYF. The CDR3 DNA reads as TGTGCCAGCAGCCAAGATCAGCTTACGCAGTATTTT.

The chain has TRBV3-1 and TRBJ1-1, with a tentative D call TRBD1 (6 bases). Trimming pared 1 base from V and 6 bases from J, leaving 15 bases between. Per the germline V gene, CDR1 is LGHDT and CDR2 is YNNKEL (reference sequence). CDR3 size: 15 residues. The CDR3 reads CASSQGQGLGAEAFF. CDR3 nucleotide sequence: TGTGCCAGCAGCCAAGGTCAGGGGCTCGGGGCTGAAGCTTTCTTT.